This entry lists 20 T cell receptor beta chains sequenced from one sample in a study of blood T cells in healthy people across ages. PCR was performed a second time for roughly 7 to 12 cycles using a sample-barcoded 5' primer and a J-beta primer mix. TCRdb recomputed calls from the 5' RACE reads with MiXCR, one row per CDR3 protein. The table includes over 1,200,000 distinct CDR3 sequences, roughly 64% detected once. Sequences were obtained from blood. These receptors originate from a young man in good health.

V usage is TRBV4-3 and J usage is TRBJ1-1; D unresolved. The ends were cut back, 1 base at V and 3 bases at J, with 15 bases in the middle. The CDR3 extends over 16 amino acids. Germline CDR1 is LGHNA and CDR2 is YSLEER. CDR3 nucleotide sequence: TGCGCCAGCAGCCAAGCCGCCGGGGAATCCGACACTGAAGCTTTCTTT. Encoded protein: CASSQAAGESDTEAFF.

As to this clonotype: A clone one base away is much larger, so this may be a read error. V usage is TRBV7-2 and J usage is TRBJ1-2, with D possibly TRBD1 on 5 matching bases. Trimming removed 1 base from V and 2 bases from J, with 20 bases in between. The CDR3 length is 18 residues. Germline V lookup: CDR1 SGHTA, CDR2 FQGNSA. This chain's CDR3 is CASSLGPSVGLRNYGYTF. CDR3 nucleotide sequence: TGTGCCAGCAGCTTAGGTCCCTCTGTGGGACTTAGAAACTATGGCTACACCTTC.

The J gene is TRBJ2-1, the V gene TRBV6-5; D is perhaps TRBD1 (7 bases). V lost 2 bases to trimming and J lost 13 bases, with 21 bases between them. The CDR3 covers 15 residues. Germline values: CDR1 MNHEY, CDR2 SVGAGI. The CDR3 loop is CASSYGGTVTETQFF. DNA of the CDR3: TGTGCCAGCAGTTACGGCGGGACAGTAACAGAGACCCAGTTCTTC.

The count of this clonotype is one. The DNA for the CDR3 is TGCGCCAGCAGTCACGGGACTAGGATCCTTTCAGATACGCAGTATTTT. This gives the protein CASSHGTRILSDTQYF. The rearrangement joins TRBV5-1 to TRBJ2-3, with 8 nucleotides matching TRBD2. Trimming at V came to 5 bases and at J to 4 bases, leaving 12 bases not matched to a gene. Germline loops: CDR1 SGHRS, CDR2 YFSETQ. This CDR3 has 16 residues.

This rearrangement joins TRBV2 to TRBJ2-5; 8 bases map to TRBD2. J lost 0 bases, V lost 7 bases, and 1 base had no gene match. CDR1 is SNHLY and CDR2 is FYNNEI in the germline V gene. The CDR3 spans 13 residues. The CDR3 sequence: CASTGGDQETQYF. CDR3 in DNA: TGTGCCAGCACCGGGGGGGACCAAGAGACCCAGTACTTC.

This clonotype was found a few times. The chain recombines TRBV5-5 with TRBJ1-5; D is uncertain. This CDR3 contains 16 residues. V lost 0 bases and J 2 bases, leaving 12 bases between the germline ends. Germline CDR1 SGHKS, CDR2 YYEKEE (reference sequence). CDR3 sequence: CASSLVGGDGNQPQHF. The CDR3 DNA is TGTGCCAGCAGCTTGGTGGGAGGAGATGGCAATCAGCCCCAGCATTTT.

This chain connects TRBV6-2 or TRBV6-3 to TRBJ1-1; maybe TRBD1 (5 bases). The CDR3 totals 15 residues. The germline CDR1 and CDR2 sequences are MNHEY and SVGEGT. Trimming cost V 6 bases and J 11 bases, with 25 bases left between them. CDR3 residues: CASRPGGLLGDQAFF. DNA of the CDR3: TGTGCCAGCAGGCCAGGTGGCCTCCTGGGGGACCAGGCTTTCTTT.

This sequence joins TRBV27 and TRBJ2-1; a possible D gene is TRBD1 (5 bases). The length of the CDR3 is 15 residues. Trimming took 6 bases from V and 2 from J, leaving 14 bases between them. Germline-derived CDR1 and CDR2 are MNHEY and SMNVEV (reference sequence). DNA for the CDR3: TGTGCCAGCAGCTCCACAGGCCAGACCTACAATGAGCAGTTCTTC. Encoded protein: CASSSTGQTYNEQFF.

This chain links TRBV5-1 with TRBJ2-3; 9 bases agree with TRBD2. The CDR3 is 15 residues long. Germline V CDR1 and CDR2: SGHRS, YFSETQ. The ends lost 3 bases at V and 0 bases at J; junction bases unmatched: 2. CDR3 nucleotides: TGCGCCAGCAGCTCAAGCGGGAGGAGCACAGATACGCAGTATTTT. Amino acids: CASSSSGRSTDTQYF.

V and J are TRBV29-1 and TRBJ2-7; 7 bases align to TRBD2. V lost 0 bases to trimming and J lost 0 bases; unmatched junction nucleotides: 5. This CDR3 spans 15 amino acids. CDR1 is SQVTM, CDR2 ANQGSEA, per germline. The chain's CDR3 is CSVEDSGVSSYEQYF. In nucleotides, the CDR3 is TGCAGCGTTGAAGACAGCGGGGTGAGCTCCTACGAGCAGTACTTC.

The chain recombines TRBV6-1 with TRBJ1-2; no firm D call. Germline lookup yields CDR1 MNHNS and CDR2 SASEGT. There are 12 residues in the CDR3. The V and J ends lost 8 bases and 7 bases respectively, with 14 bases between them. The DNA of the CDR3 is TGTGCCAGCCCCGACTCCCCAGGTGGCTACACCTTC. This encodes CASPDSPGGYTF.

This chain connects TRBV29-1 to TRBJ2-5; no clear D. The CDR3 extends over 15 amino acids. The germline V gene encodes CDR1 SQVTM and CDR2 ANQGSEA. Between the trimmed V and J ends, which lost 1 base and 4 bases, there was a span of 16 bases. The CDR3 protein is CSVEAGLGFRETQYF. CDR3 nucleotide sequence: TGCAGCGTTGAAGCAGGTTTGGGATTTCGAGAGACCCAGTACTTC. Combining the CDR3 with reference TRBV29-1 and TRBJ2-5 gives the whole variable domain SAVISQKPSRDICQRGTSLTIQCQVDSQVTMMFWYRQQPGQSLTLIATANQGSEATYESGFVIDKFPISRPNLTFSTLTVSNMSPEDSSIYLCSVEAGLGFRETQYFGPGTRLLVL.

This clonotype appeared a few times. The chain has TRBV7-9 and TRBJ2-7, with TRBD2 matching over 8 bases. The germline V gene has CDR1 SEHNR and CDR2 FQNEAQ (reference sequence). Trimming cost V 0 bases and J 3 bases; bases outside gene matches: 7. This CDR3 region has 16 residues. The CDR3 here is CASSLAKREWDYEQYF. The DNA of the CDR3 is TGTGCCAGCAGCTTAGCGAAGCGGGAGTGGGACTACGAGCAGTACTTC.

The chain couples TRBV4-2 to TRBJ2-7; 10 nucleotides align to TRBD2. The CDR3 extends over 15 amino acids. The J segment lost 4 bases and the V segment lost 4 bases, leaving 7 bases of the junction unmatched. Germline CDR1 LGHNA, CDR2 YNFKEQ. The CDR3 loop reads CASSPLAGGNYEQYF. Written as DNA, the CDR3 is TGTGCCAGCAGCCCCTTAGCGGGAGGTAATTACGAGCAGTACTTC.

In its sample, this clonotype was seen once. The V call is TRBV6-5, the J call TRBJ2-3; 8 bases map to TRBD1. There are 15 residues in the CDR3. Per germline, CDR1 MNHEY and CDR2 SVGAGI. V was pared by 6 bases and J by 5 bases, with 10 bases of the junction left unmatched. This chain's CDR3 is CASSSLAGTGDTQYF. The CDR3 bases are TGTGCCAGCAGCTCCCTAGCCGGGACAGGAGATACGCAGTATTTT.

This clonotype was seen more than once but under ten times. The chain uses TRBV7-2 and TRBJ1-2, with unresolved D. The ends were cut back, 0 bases at V and 0 bases at J, with 11 bases in the middle. CDR1 SGHTA and CDR2 FQGNSA come from the germline V gene. The CDR3 consists of 16 residues. The CDR3 spells CASSLAANGPNYGYTF. The DNA of the CDR3 is TGTGCCAGCAGCTTAGCCGCCAACGGACCTAACTATGGCTACACCTTC.

The rearrangement links TRBV12-3 or TRBV12-4 to TRBJ2-7; 9 bases match TRBD1. There are 14 residues in the CDR3. The ends lost 6 bases at V and 2 bases at J; junction bases unmatched: 5. CDR3 bases: TGTGCCAGCAGAGCGACAGGGGGGGCCTACGAGCAGTACTTC. Translating it yields CASRATGGAYEQYF.

This clonotype was observed a single time. The genes are TRBV6-5 and TRBJ1-2; D may be TRBD1 (6 bases). The CDR3 loop spans 14 amino acids. Germline CDR1 reads MNHEY; CDR2 reads SVGAGI. The V and J ends lost 6 bases and 3 bases respectively, with 14 bases between them. In DNA, the CDR3 is TGTGCCAGCAGCCGGGACATTCGGGACTATGGCTACACCTTC. Translation: CASSRDIRDYGYTF.

The sample holds a few counts of this clonotype. This sequence joins TRBV11-2 and TRBJ2-4; D gene unclear. This CDR3 contains 15 residues. Trimming removed 0 bases at V and 1 base at J, with 7 bases between. Germline loops: CDR1 SGHAT, CDR2 FQNNGV. CDR3 region: CASSLDLVAKNIQYF. As DNA, the CDR3 is TGTGCCAGCAGCTTAGATTTGGTGGCCAAAAACATTCAGTACTTC.

The table lists this clonotype with many counts. The chain uses TRBV29-1 and TRBJ2-7; TRBD2 is a possible D gene (5 bases). Between the trimmed V and J ends, which lost 7 bases and 4 bases, there was a span of 14 bases. Germline-derived CDR1 and CDR2 are SQVTM and ANQGSEA. This CDR3 is 12 amino acids long. CDR3 region: CSAVDSPYEQYF. CDR3 DNA sequence: TGCAGCGCGGTGGACTCACCGTACGAGCAGTACTTC.